This T cell receptor (beta chain) appears in the sequencing data of a study of regulatory T cells in long-lasting Graves disease. The V end was cut by 1 base, the J end by 3 bases, with 8 bases between. The germline CDR1 and CDR2 sequences are SGHTA and FQGNSA. The CDR3 sequence is 14 residues long. Assembly of TCR beta libraries relied on iRepertoire HTBI primers together with Arm-PCR of CDR3 regions. TCRdb recomputed calls from the multiplex PCR reads with MiXCR, one row per CDR3 protein. Counted here are about 420,000 distinct CDR3 sequences, about 16% occurring once; the ten biggest clones make up 20% to 25%. By sample fraction, this clonotype is medium-sized. Time point meaning: newly diagnosed GD, antithyroid drugs for less than 3 months. The TCR library used RNA extracted from PBMCs. A further study also used this sample, focusing on T cells in Graves' hyperthyroidism and ophthalmopathy.

The sample was peripheral blood mononuclear cells (PBMCs), taken at new diagnosis, from a patient treated with antithyroid drugs. The TCR comes from a woman in her late teens or twenties with Graves disease. The rearrangement uses TRBV7-2 and TRBJ2-3; D ambiguous. The CDR3, as DNA: TGTGCCAGCAGCTTAGTCGCTGGTACAGATACGCAGTATTTT. This translates into CASSLVAGTDTQYF.